One and the same sample provided the 26 T cell receptor beta chains below, sequenced in a study of cytomegalovirus exposure and HLA in healthy donors. Measured with immunoSEQ multiplex PCR; TCRdb has only the in-frame clones, and not every one. The sample gives about 160,000 clones, 80% to 90% of which show up once; 2% to 2.5% is in the top ten. The sequencing sample was made of PBMCs. These receptors came from a woman between 18 and 29 years old in good health and CMV-seronegative.

The chain employs TRBV5-8 and TRBJ1-2; 9 positions match TRBD1. The V segment lost 4 bases and the J segment 4 bases; nucleotides outside the gene matches: 17. This CDR3 contains 18 residues. CDR1 and CDR2 (germline): SGHTS, YDEGEE. CDR3 region: CASSLDNPEGGQGYGYTF. The CDR3, as DNA: TGTGCCAGCAGCCTGGATAATCCGGAGGGGGGACAGGGCTATGGCTACACCTTC.

The V call is TRBV27, the J call TRBJ2-3, with 9 bases that match TRBD1. The V and J ends lost 6 bases and 9 bases, in that order; junction bases with no gene match: 7. Germline values: CDR1 MNHEY, CDR2 SMNVEV (reference sequence). CDR3 length: 13 residues. This chain's CDR3 is CASSEDRGGTQYF. CDR3 in DNA: TGTGCCAGCAGCGAGGACAGGGGCGGGACGCAGTATTTT.

The chain has TRBV2 and TRBJ1-5; a possible D gene is TRBD1 (5 bases). Trimming took off 3 bases at V and 0 bases at J, with 15 bases between the two ends. The V gene's germline CDR1 is SNHLY and CDR2 FYNNEI. CDR3 length: 17 residues. The CDR3 DNA reads as TGTGCCAGCAGTGATCCTGCAGGGCCCTATAGCAATCAGCCCCAGCATTTT. It specifies CASSDPAGPYSNQPQHF.

The CDR3 spells CATSPSQGNEQFF. The CDR3, as DNA: TGTGCCACCAGCCCATCTCAGGGGAATGAGCAGTTCTTC. This chain connects TRBV10-3 to TRBJ2-1, with D perhaps matching TRBD1 (6 bases). Per germline, CDR1 ENHRY and CDR2 SYGVKD. V was trimmed by 10 bases and J by 7 bases, leaving 17 bases between them. The CDR3 totals 13 residues.

V usage is TRBV27 and J usage is TRBJ1-2; D might be TRBD1 (5 bases). The germline CDR1 and CDR2 sequences are MNHEY and SMNVEV (reference sequence). The V gene lost 3 bases and the J gene lost 4 bases, with 15 bases spanning the gap. CDR3 length equals 15 residues. The CDR3 region has the DNA TGTGCCAGCAGTTTGCGGGGCCAATCCTCCTATGGCTACACCTTC. Residues: CASSLRGQSSYGYTF.

This chain links TRBV5-1 with TRBJ2-3, with TRBD1 matching 11 bases. Germline assignment: CDR1 SGHRS and CDR2 YFSETQ. V gave up 4 bases and J gave up 2 bases; unmatched junction bases: 3. The CDR3 spans 15 residues. Written as DNA, the CDR3 is TGCGCCAGCAGCCGGGACAGGGGGGTCACAGATACGCAGTATTTT. Residues: CASSRDRGVTDTQYF.

The rearrangement links TRBV29-1 to TRBJ2-2; 11 nucleotides match TRBD1. Trimming removed 5 bases from V and 13 bases from J; junction bases left unmatched: 6. Germline lookup yields CDR1 SQVTM and CDR2 ANQGSEA. CDR3 size: 12 residues. DNA for the CDR3: TGCAGCGTTTTGGAGGACAGGGGGCGGCTGTTTTTT. Translation: CSVLEDRGRLFF.

In DNA form, the CDR3 reads TGTGCCAGCAGTCCCCGGACTGCACAAACTAGCACAGATACGCAGTATTTT. Translating gives CASSPRTAQTSTDTQYF. The chain carries TRBV27 and TRBJ2-3, with D possibly matching TRBD2 (5 bases). This CDR3 region has 17 residues. Germline lookup yields CDR1 MNHEY and CDR2 SMNVEV (reference sequence). V lost 5 bases, J lost 0 bases, and 18 bases lay in between.

The chain uses TRBV5-1 and TRBJ1-1; the D gene is possibly TRBD1 (6 bases). With 0 bases removed from V and 1 base from J, the gap between germline ends came to 10 bases. The CDR3 covers 15 residues. Per the germline V gene, CDR1 is SGHRS and CDR2 is YFSETQ. CDR3 DNA sequence: TGCGCCAGCAGCTTGGACAGGACAGCGAACACTGAAGCTTTCTTT. Amino acids: CASSLDRTANTEAFF.

This clone was counted between two and nine times. V is TRBV5-6 and J is TRBJ1-1; D is ambiguous. Germline assignment: CDR1 SGHDT and CDR2 YYEEEE. This CDR3 contains 14 residues. Trimming removed 0 bases at V and 6 bases at J, with 12 bases between. CDR3 protein: CASSLGNREAEAFF. The CDR3 DNA sequence: TGTGCCAGCAGCTTGGGGAATCGGGAGGCTGAAGCTTTCTTT.

This clone came up once. The chain links TRBV4-3 to TRBJ2-7; tentatively, D is TRBD2 (5 bases). V dropped 4 bases and J dropped 5 bases, with 18 bases sitting between them. Germline CDR1 LGHNA, CDR2 YSLEER. The CDR3 covers 15 residues. Here the CDR3 reads CASSRALRGVNEQYF. In DNA, the CDR3 is TGCGCCAGCAGCCGAGCCCTACGGGGAGTGAACGAGCAGTACTTC.

The DNA for the CDR3 is TGTGCCAGCAGCGATAGCTATGGCTACACCTTC. Amino acids: CASSDSYGYTF. The V and J genes are TRBV9 and TRBJ1-2; D gene ambiguous. The CDR3 has 11 residues. With 3 bases removed from V and 4 bases from J, the gap between germline ends came to 4 bases. Germline lookup yields CDR1 SGDLS and CDR2 YYNGEE.

The V gene is TRBV7-2, the J gene TRBJ2-7, with 11 bases fitting TRBD1. V was clipped by 7 bases and J by 3 bases; unmatched bases: 5. The CDR3 covers 14 residues. Germline V gives CDR1 SGHTA, CDR2 FQGNSA. Written as DNA, the CDR3 is TGTGCCAGCACGAGGGACAGGGGGGACTACGAGCAGTACTTC. Its protein product is CASTRDRGDYEQYF. Drawing the rest from reference TRBV7-2 and TRBJ2-7, the complete variable domain is GAGVSQSPSNKVTEKGKDVELRCDPISGHTALYWYRQSLGQGLEFLIYFQGNSAPDKSGLPSDRFSAERTGGSVSTLTIQRTQQEDSAVYLCASTRDRGDYEQYFGPGTRLTVT.

This rearrangement joins TRBV2 to TRBJ1-3; D is uncertain. V gave up 3 bases and J gave up 0 bases, with 9 bases separating them. Germline V gene lookup returns CDR1 SNHLY and CDR2 FYNNEI. The CDR3 totals 15 residues. As DNA, the CDR3 is TGTGCCAGCAGTGAGGGCAGTAGCTCTGGAAACACCATATATTTT. This gives the protein CASSEGSSSGNTIYF.

This clone was recorded only once. The chain is built from TRBV7-2 and TRBJ2-5; weak D call: TRBD2 (5 bases). The CDR3 is 12 amino acids. V lost 5 bases to trimming and J lost 10 bases, with 14 bases between them. Germline-derived CDR1 and CDR2 are SGHTA and FQGNSA. As DNA, the CDR3 is TGTGCCAGCAGCCTCGCTAGCCCCGTCCAGTACTTC. Protein sequence: CASSLASPVQYF. The full variable domain, completed using reference TRBV7-2 and TRBJ2-5, is GAGVSQSPSNKVTEKGKDVELRCDPISGHTALYWYRQSLGQGLEFLIYFQGNSAPDKSGLPSDRFSAERTGGSVSTLTIQRTQQEDSAVYLCASSLASPVQYFGPGTRLLVL.

This chain connects TRBV5-4 to TRBJ1-2; 9 bases agree with TRBD1. The CDR3 is 15 amino acids. Looked up from germline, CDR1 is SGHNT and CDR2 is YYREEE (reference sequence). V gave up 3 bases and J gave up 8 bases; unmatched junction bases: 11. The CDR3 sequence is CASSSRTGEIGGYTF. The CDR3 DNA reads TGTGCCAGCAGCTCCCGGACAGGGGAGATAGGAGGCTACACCTTC.

The genes are TRBV6-5 and TRBJ1-2; 7 positions match TRBD1. CDR1 is MNHEY, CDR2 SVGAGI, per germline. J lost 8 bases, V lost 7 bases, and 7 bases had no gene match. The CDR3 has 12 residues. CDR3 in amino acids: CASTDRAKGYTF. The CDR3 nucleotides are TGTGCCAGCACCGACAGGGCGAAAGGCTACACCTTC.

This chain joins TRBV5-1 and TRBJ2-7; TRBD1 agrees at 8 bases. The CDR3 sequence is 16 residues long. V lost 4 bases and J lost 4; bases outside the gene matches: 13. CDR1 SGHRS and CDR2 YFSETQ come from the germline V gene. The chain's CDR3 is CASSADDRGRMYEQYF. CDR3 nucleotide sequence: TGCGCCAGCAGCGCCGACGACAGGGGCCGGATGTACGAGCAGTACTTC.

The chain joins TRBV27 to TRBJ1-2; 8 bases agree with TRBD1. Germline CDR1 MNHEY, CDR2 SMNVEV (reference sequence). V was clipped by 3 bases and J by 5 bases; unmatched bases: 5. The CDR3 is 14 residues long. CDR3 sequence (DNA): TGTGCCAGCAGTTTCAGGGGGCGGACTTATGGCTACACCTTC. It codes for CASSFRGRTYGYTF.

The J gene is TRBJ2-7, the V gene TRBV7-9, with 8 bases that match TRBD1. The CDR3 runs 15 residues. Germline CDR1 reads SEHNR; CDR2 reads FQNEAQ (reference sequence). The J segment lost 6 bases and the V segment lost 5 bases, leaving 12 bases of the junction unmatched. CDR3: CASSLQGALTGEQYF. The CDR3, as DNA: TGTGCCAGCAGCCTCCAGGGGGCGTTGACCGGCGAGCAGTACTTC.

V gene TRBV15 combines with J gene TRBJ2-1, with D possibly TRBD1 on 5 matching bases. Germline assignment: CDR1 LNHNV and CDR2 YYDKDF (reference sequence). The V gene lost 3 bases and the J gene lost 4 bases, with 13 bases spanning the gap. The CDR3 has 15 amino acids. The CDR3 region has the DNA TGTGCCACCAGCAGGAGCAGGGAACTTTACAATGAGCAGTTCTTC. Amino acids: CATSRSRELYNEQFF.

The rearrangement joins TRBV18 to TRBJ2-7; 9 nucleotides line up with TRBD2. The CDR3 has 15 residues. Germline V lookup: CDR1 KGHSH, CDR2 LQKENI. The ends lost 3 bases at V and 6 bases at J; junction bases unmatched: 9. CDR3 sequence reads: CASSPPGLAVVEQYF. CDR3 nucleotides: TGTGCCAGCTCACCCCCGGGACTAGCCGTGGTCGAGCAGTACTTC.

The chain uses TRBV5-4 and TRBJ1-1; 8 bases match TRBD1. The CDR3 covers 15 residues. Germline V CDR1 and CDR2: SGHNT, YYREEE (reference sequence). Unmatched junction bases numbered 9, after V lost 4 bases and J lost 4 bases. The CDR3 coding sequence is TGTGCCAGCAGCACTCCCAGGGGGCAGGCCACTGAAGCTTTCTTT. This gives the protein CASSTPRGQATEAFF.

This chain connects TRBV5-8 to TRBJ2-2; possibly TRBD2 for D (6 bases). V was clipped by 3 bases and J by 3 bases, with 15 bases between them. Germline V gene data show CDR1 as SGHTS and CDR2 as YDEGEE. This CDR3 spans 16 amino acids. DNA of the CDR3: TGTGCCAGCAGCTGGAGGTCCGGAGGGGACACCGGGGAGCTGTTTTTT. This sequence encodes CASSWRSGGDTGELFF.

The rearrangement joins TRBV7-8 to TRBJ2-2; TRBD1 matches 8 bases. After removal of 5 bases from V and 4 bases from J, the junction contained 6 bases not matched to a gene. Germline V gene sequence: CDR1 SGHVS, CDR2 FQNEAQ. The CDR3 sequence is 15 residues long. For the CDR3, the DNA is TGTGCCAGCAGCACCGACAGGGGAGGCACCGGGGAGCTGTTTTTT. Translation: CASSTDRGGTGELFF.

The chain couples TRBV19 to TRBJ2-1; 7 bases are a match to TRBD1. V lost 1 base, J lost 4 bases, and 4 bases stayed unmatched. CDR3 length equals 15 residues. CDR1 and CDR2 from the germline V gene are LNHDA and SQIVND (reference sequence). In nucleotides, the CDR3 is TGTGCCAGTAGTATAGCCGGGGACAGTTACAATGAGCAGTTCTTC. It yields the protein CASSIAGDSYNEQFF. The variable domain in full, with the rest retrieved from reference TRBV19 and TRBJ2-1, is DGGITQSPKYLFRKEGQNVTLSCEQNLNHDAMYWYRQDPGQGLRLIYYSQIVNDFQKGDIAEGYSVSREKKESFPLTVTSAQKNPTAFYLCASSIAGDSYNEQFFGPGTRLTVL.